The subject of this entry is one T cell receptor (beta chain). Its antigen remains unknown. Generated by immunoSEQ multiplex PCR, the TCRdb table keeps only in-frame clones and is missing some. This sample has about 98,000 clones; roughly 83% occur once, and the top ten carry roughly 1.4%. The entry originates in a study of graft-versus-host responses after intestinal transplantation. For the study at large: Uniformly, recipients were administered anti-thymocyte globulin induction with subsequent tacrolimus and steroids for approximately three years. General study points: High graft-versus-host to host-versus-graft clonal ratios were found in allografts of patients who had graft-donor T cell macrochimerism. The study associated peak circulating GvH clone levels with early post-transplant HvG declines.

The ends were cut back, 3 bases at V and 1 base at J, with 7 bases in the middle. Germline V CDR1 and CDR2: SGHRS, YFSETQ. CDR3 length: 13 residues. The V gene is TRBV5-1, the J gene TRBJ2-5; D remains unclear. The TCR was taken from a human patient who received an intestinal transplant, so some T cells may come from the graft donor. The sequences come from PBMCs, collected 255 days after intestinal transplant. CDR3 nucleotide sequence: TGCGCCAGCAGCTACTCCCTCCAAGAGACCCAGTACTTC. Translating it yields CASSYSLQETQYF.